The T cell receptor (beta chain) described here comes from a study of T-cell reconstitution after alpha-beta-depleted transplantation in children. Researchers prepared the TCRbeta library using unique molecular identifiers, the study reports. TCRdb reanalysed the PCR reads using MiXCR and keeps one entry per CDR3 protein. The data contain around 700,000 distinct CDR3 sequences, under 15% of them singletons. Only a few counts were recorded for this clonotype. The CDR3 runs to 15 residues. V was shortened by 3 bases and J by 5 bases, with 16 bases between the two germline ends. The sequenced sample was PBMCs, obtained before TCRalphabeta/CD19-depleted stem cell transplant. The source is a girl aged 2 to 10 with congenital amegakaryocytic thrombocytopenia, due to receive a stem cell transplant. The gene calls are TRBV12-3 or TRBV12-4 and TRBJ2-5, with D perhaps TRBD1 or TRBD2 (5 bases each). In DNA form, the CDR3 reads TGTGCCAGCAGTTTGAAGGGGACCCGCCGGGAGACCCAGTACTTC. As protein: CASSLKGTRRETQYF.